This paragraph covers one T cell receptor beta chain sequence. Its antigen is unknown. TCRdb reprocessed the 5' RACE reads with MiXCR, giving one entry per CDR3 protein. In the table there are about 62,000 distinct CDR3 sequences, 3.5% to 4.5% of which are singletons. This entry comes from a study of neurological immune-mediated disorders. Whole-study findings and limits: Expanded clones shared no identical CDR3 amino acid sequences across subjects, which suggested private TCR-beta repertoires in all groups.

This CDR3 is 13 amino acids long. Germline CDR1 DFQATT, CDR2 SNEGSKA (reference sequence). The V segment lost 3 bases and the J segment 3 bases; nucleotides outside the gene matches: 3. This clonotype was obtained from a woman in her 50s with multiple sclerosis. Input material: PBMCs. The chain couples TRBV20-1 to TRBJ1-2; 8 bases are a match to TRBD1. The CDR3: CSASGQGDYGYTF. DNA for the CDR3: TGCAGTGCTAGCGGACAGGGCGACTATGGCTACACCTTC.